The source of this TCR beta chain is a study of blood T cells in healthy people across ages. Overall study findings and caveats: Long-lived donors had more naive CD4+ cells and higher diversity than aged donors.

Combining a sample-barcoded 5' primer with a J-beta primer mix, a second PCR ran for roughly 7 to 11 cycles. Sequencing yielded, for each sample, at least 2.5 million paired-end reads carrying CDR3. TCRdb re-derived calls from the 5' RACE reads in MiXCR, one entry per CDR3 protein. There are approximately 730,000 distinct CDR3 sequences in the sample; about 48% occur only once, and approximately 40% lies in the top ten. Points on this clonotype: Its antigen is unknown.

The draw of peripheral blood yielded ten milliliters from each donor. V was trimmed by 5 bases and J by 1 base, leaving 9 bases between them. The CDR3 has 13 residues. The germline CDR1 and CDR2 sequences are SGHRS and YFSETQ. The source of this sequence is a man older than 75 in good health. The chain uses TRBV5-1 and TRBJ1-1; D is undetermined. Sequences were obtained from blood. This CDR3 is CASRNSENTEAFF. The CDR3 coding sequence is TGCGCCAGCAGGAATTCGGAGAACACTGAAGCTTTCTTT. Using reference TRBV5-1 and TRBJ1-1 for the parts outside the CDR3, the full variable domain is KAGVTQTPRYLIKTRGQQVTLSCSPISGHRSVSWYQQTPGQGLQFLFEYFSETQRNKGNFPGRFSGRQFSNSRSEMNVSTLELGDSALYLCASRNSENTEAFFGQGTRLTVV.